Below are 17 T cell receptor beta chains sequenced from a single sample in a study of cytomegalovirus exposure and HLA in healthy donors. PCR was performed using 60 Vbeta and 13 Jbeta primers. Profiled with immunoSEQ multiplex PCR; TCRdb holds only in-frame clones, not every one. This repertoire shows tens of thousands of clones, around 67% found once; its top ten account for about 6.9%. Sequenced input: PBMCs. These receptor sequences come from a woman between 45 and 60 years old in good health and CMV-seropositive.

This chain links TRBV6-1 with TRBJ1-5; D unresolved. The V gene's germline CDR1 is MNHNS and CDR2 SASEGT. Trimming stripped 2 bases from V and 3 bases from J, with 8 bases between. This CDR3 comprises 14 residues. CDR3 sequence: CASSETGDNQPQHF. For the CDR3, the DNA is TGTGCCAGCAGTGAAACCGGGGACAATCAGCCCCAGCATTTT.

The CDR3 here is CASSELQGARTEAFF. CDR3 coding DNA: TGTGCCAGCAGTGAATTACAGGGGGCGCGCACTGAAGCTTTCTTT. The chain employs TRBV25-1 and TRBJ1-1; TRBD1 matches at 9 bases. Germline V gene data show CDR1 as MGHDK and CDR2 as SYGVNS. Unmatched junction bases numbered 4, after V lost 1 base and J lost 4 bases. This CDR3 region has 15 residues.

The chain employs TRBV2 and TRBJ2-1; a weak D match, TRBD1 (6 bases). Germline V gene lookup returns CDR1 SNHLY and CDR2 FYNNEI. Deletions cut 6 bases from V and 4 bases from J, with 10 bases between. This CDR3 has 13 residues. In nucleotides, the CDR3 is TGTGCCAGCAGATCGGACAGTTACAATGAGCAGTTCTTC. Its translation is CASRSDSYNEQFF.

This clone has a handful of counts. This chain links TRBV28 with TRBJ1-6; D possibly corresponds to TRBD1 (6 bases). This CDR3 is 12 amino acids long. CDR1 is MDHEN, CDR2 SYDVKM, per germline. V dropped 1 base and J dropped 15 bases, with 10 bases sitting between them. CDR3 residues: CASSLLRGGLHF. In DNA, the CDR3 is TGTGCCAGCAGTTTATTGCGAGGGGGCCTCCACTTT. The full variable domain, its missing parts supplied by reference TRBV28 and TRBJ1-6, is DVKVTQSSRYLVKRTGEKVFLECVQDMDHENMFWYRQDPGLGLRLIYFSYDVKMKEKGDIPEGYSVSREKKERFSLILESASTNQTSMYLCASSLLRGGLHFGNGTRLTVT.

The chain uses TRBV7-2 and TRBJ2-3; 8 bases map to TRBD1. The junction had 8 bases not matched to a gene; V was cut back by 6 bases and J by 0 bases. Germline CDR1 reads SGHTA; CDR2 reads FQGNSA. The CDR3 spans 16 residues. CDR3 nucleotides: TGTGCCAGCAGACCATCAGGGGGCCCTAGCACAGATACGCAGTATTTT. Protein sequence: CASRPSGGPSTDTQYF.

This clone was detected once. The CDR3 loop reads CASSESRVYPEQFF. The CDR3 region has the DNA TGCGCCAGCAGTGAGTCCAGGGTTTATCCTGAGCAGTTCTTC. The rearrangement joins TRBV10-1 to TRBJ2-7; possible D gene TRBD1, 5 bases. TRBJ2-1 explains the end of the DNA better; the J call may be wrong. The length of the CDR3 is 14 residues. The germline V gene encodes CDR1 WNHNN and CDR2 SYGVQD (reference sequence).

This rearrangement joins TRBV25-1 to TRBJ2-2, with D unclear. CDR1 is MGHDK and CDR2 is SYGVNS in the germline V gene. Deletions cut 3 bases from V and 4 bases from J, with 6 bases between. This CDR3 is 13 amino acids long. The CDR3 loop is CASSDSFTGELFF. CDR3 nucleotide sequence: TGTGCCAGCAGTGACAGTTTCACCGGGGAGCTGTTTTTT.

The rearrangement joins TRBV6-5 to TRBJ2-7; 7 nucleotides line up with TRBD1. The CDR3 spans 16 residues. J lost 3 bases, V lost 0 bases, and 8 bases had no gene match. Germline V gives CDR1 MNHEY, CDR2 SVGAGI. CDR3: CASSYSGQRILYEQYF. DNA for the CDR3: TGTGCCAGCAGTTACTCGGGACAGCGAATCCTCTACGAGCAGTACTTC.

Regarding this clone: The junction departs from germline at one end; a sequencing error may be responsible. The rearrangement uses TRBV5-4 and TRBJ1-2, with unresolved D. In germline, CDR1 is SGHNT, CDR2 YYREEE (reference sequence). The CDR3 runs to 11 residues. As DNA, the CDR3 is TGTACCAGCAGCTTGATGAGGAGCTACACCTTC. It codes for CTSSLMRSYTF.

CDR3 in DNA: TGCGCCAGCAGCGGTAAGACAGAAGCTAACTATGGCTACACCTTC. Translated: CASSGKTEANYGYTF. V usage is TRBV5-1 and J usage is TRBJ1-2, with D perhaps matching TRBD1 (5 bases). The CDR3 contains 15 residues. V was trimmed by 4 bases and J by 0 bases, leaving 13 bases between them. The germline V gene has CDR1 SGHRS and CDR2 YFSETQ.

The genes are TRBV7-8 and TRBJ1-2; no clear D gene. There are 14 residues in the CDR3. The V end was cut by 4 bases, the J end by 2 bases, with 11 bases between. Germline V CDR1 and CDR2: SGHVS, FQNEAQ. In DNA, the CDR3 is TGTGCCAGCAGCTCCACTGGGCAGAACTATGGCTACACCTTC. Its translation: CASSSTGQNYGYTF.

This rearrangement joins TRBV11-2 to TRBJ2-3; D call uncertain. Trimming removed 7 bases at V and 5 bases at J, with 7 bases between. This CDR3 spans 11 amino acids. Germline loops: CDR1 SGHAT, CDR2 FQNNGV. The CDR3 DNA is TGTGCCAGCACAGGTCAAGATACGCAGTATTTT. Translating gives CASTGQDTQYF.

CDR3 residues: CASSETLSMNTEAFF. DNA of the CDR3: TGTGCCAGCAGTGAAACTCTTTCTATGAACACTGAAGCTTTCTTT. The chain combines TRBV6-1 with TRBJ1-1, with D hard to call. This CDR3 is 15 amino acids long. Germline V gene lookup returns CDR1 MNHNS and CDR2 SASEGT. V was pared by 2 bases and J by 0 bases, with 10 bases between.

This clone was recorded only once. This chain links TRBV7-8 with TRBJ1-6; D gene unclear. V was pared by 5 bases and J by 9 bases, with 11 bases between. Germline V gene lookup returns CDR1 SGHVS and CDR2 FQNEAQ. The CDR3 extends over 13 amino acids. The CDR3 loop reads CASSIDPSSPLHF. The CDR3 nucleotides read TGTGCCAGCAGCATAGACCCGAGTTCACCCCTCCACTTT.

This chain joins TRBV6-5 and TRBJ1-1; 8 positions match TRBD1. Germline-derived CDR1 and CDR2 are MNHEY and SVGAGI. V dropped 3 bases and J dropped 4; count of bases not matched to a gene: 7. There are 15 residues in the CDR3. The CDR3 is CASSYFKTGVTEAFF. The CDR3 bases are TGTGCCAGCAGTTATTTCAAGACAGGGGTCACTGAAGCTTTCTTT.

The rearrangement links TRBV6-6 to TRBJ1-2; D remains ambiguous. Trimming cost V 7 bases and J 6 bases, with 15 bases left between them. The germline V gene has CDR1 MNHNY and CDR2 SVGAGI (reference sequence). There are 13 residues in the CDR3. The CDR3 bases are TGTGCCAGCACGGTCCCTCAATCGGATGGCTACACCTTC. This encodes CASTVPQSDGYTF.

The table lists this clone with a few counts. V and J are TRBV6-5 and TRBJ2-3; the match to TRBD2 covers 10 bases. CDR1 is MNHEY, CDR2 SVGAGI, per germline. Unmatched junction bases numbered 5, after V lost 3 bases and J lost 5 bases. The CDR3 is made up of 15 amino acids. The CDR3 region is CASSYSQRGGDTQYF. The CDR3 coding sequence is TGTGCCAGCAGTTATTCACAGCGGGGGGGAGATACGCAGTATTTT.